Reported below is one T cell receptor beta chain. Then a second PCR, running roughly 6 to 12 cycles, was carried out with a sample-barcoded 5' primer and a J-beta primer mix. TCRdb passed the 5' RACE reads through MiXCR, listing each CDR3 protein once. Seen here are 1,100,000 or so distinct CDR3 sequences, over 35% observed once, and the top ten hold approximately 20%. The V gene lost 0 bases and the J gene lost 1 base, with 12 bases spanning the gap. Germline CDR1 reads SGHRS; CDR2 reads YFSETQ. CDR3 size: 16 residues. The data stem from a study of blood T cells in healthy people across ages. The TCR originated in a woman aged 55-70 years in good health. The sequenced sample was blood. The chain has TRBV5-1 and TRBJ2-3; the D gene is possibly TRBD1 (5 bases). As DNA, the CDR3 is TGCGCCAGCAGCTTGGGGCAGGGTTTAGGCACAGATACGCAGTATTTT. It translates to CASSLGQGLGTDTQYF.